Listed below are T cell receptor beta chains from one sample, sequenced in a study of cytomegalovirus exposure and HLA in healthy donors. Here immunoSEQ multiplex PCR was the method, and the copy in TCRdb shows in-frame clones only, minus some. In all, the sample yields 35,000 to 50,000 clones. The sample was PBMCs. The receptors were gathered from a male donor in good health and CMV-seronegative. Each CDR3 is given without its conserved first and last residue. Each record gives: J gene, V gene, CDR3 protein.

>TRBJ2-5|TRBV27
ASRGPSGGKETQY
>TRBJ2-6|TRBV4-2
ASSQVIRGKANVLT
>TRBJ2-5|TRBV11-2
ASRLAGEQETQY
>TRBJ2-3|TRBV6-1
ASSAPGGGGKDTQY
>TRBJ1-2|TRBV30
AWSVEWEAGRYT
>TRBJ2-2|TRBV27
ASSWGQGGTGELF
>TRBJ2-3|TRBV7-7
ASSSGTGRSDTQY
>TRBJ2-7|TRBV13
ASSHPSGSNEQY
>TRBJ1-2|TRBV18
ASSSTPNYGYT
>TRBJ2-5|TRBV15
ATAWRREETQY
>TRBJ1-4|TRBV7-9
ASSLRTGEKLF
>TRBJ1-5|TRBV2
ASSQQGQPQH
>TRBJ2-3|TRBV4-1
ASSHRPLRTSTDTQY
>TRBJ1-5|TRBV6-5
ASRPTGNQPQH
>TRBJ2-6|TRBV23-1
ASVLEFRVGTGPPGANVLT
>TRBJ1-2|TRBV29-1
SVHGQGDGYT
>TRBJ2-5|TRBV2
ASREQWRETQY
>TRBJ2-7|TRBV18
ASSPSGLAGAIGQY
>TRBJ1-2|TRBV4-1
ASSLGTAVYGYT
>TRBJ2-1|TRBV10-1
ASGGGTYNEQF
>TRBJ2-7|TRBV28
ASSRSYEQY
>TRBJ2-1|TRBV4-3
ASSQDISGTQF
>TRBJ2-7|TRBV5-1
ASRGLNYEQY
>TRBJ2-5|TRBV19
ASSPPGLASGETQY
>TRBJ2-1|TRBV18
ASSPTISGRSSYNEQF
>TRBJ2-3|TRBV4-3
ASSQSATSTDTQY